This T cell receptor (beta chain) was identified during a study of blood T cell repertoires in COVID-19. The protocol was immunoSEQ multiplex PCR, while the TCRdb copy is restricted to in-frame clones and leaves out a portion. Of about 240,000 clones listed, around 83% are singletons. J gave up 0 bases and V 7 bases, and 12 bases lay outside the gene matches. The CDR3 sequence is 19 residues long. Germline CDR1 is LGHNA and CDR2 is YNFKEQ. This clonotype was sampled from a man aged 30 to 45 who had recovered from COVID-19. This rearrangement joins TRBV4-2 to TRBJ2-5, with 15 positions matching TRBD2. The specimen was peripheral blood. The CDR3 protein is CASTLSPGTSGGYQETQYF. CDR3 coding DNA: TGTGCCAGCACCCTCTCCCCCGGGACTAGCGGGGGGTACCAAGAGACCCAGTACTTC.